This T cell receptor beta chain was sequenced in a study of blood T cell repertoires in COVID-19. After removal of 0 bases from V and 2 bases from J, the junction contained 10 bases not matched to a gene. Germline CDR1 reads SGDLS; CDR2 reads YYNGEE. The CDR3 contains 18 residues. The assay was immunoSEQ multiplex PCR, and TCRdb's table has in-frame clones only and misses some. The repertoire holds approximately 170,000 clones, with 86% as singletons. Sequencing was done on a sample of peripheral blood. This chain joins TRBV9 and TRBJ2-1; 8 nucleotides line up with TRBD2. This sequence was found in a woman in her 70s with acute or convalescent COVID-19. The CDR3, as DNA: TGTGCCAGCAGCGTAGAGGGGCAACTAGCGGACACCTACAATGAGCAGTTCTTC. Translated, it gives CASSVEGQLADTYNEQFF.